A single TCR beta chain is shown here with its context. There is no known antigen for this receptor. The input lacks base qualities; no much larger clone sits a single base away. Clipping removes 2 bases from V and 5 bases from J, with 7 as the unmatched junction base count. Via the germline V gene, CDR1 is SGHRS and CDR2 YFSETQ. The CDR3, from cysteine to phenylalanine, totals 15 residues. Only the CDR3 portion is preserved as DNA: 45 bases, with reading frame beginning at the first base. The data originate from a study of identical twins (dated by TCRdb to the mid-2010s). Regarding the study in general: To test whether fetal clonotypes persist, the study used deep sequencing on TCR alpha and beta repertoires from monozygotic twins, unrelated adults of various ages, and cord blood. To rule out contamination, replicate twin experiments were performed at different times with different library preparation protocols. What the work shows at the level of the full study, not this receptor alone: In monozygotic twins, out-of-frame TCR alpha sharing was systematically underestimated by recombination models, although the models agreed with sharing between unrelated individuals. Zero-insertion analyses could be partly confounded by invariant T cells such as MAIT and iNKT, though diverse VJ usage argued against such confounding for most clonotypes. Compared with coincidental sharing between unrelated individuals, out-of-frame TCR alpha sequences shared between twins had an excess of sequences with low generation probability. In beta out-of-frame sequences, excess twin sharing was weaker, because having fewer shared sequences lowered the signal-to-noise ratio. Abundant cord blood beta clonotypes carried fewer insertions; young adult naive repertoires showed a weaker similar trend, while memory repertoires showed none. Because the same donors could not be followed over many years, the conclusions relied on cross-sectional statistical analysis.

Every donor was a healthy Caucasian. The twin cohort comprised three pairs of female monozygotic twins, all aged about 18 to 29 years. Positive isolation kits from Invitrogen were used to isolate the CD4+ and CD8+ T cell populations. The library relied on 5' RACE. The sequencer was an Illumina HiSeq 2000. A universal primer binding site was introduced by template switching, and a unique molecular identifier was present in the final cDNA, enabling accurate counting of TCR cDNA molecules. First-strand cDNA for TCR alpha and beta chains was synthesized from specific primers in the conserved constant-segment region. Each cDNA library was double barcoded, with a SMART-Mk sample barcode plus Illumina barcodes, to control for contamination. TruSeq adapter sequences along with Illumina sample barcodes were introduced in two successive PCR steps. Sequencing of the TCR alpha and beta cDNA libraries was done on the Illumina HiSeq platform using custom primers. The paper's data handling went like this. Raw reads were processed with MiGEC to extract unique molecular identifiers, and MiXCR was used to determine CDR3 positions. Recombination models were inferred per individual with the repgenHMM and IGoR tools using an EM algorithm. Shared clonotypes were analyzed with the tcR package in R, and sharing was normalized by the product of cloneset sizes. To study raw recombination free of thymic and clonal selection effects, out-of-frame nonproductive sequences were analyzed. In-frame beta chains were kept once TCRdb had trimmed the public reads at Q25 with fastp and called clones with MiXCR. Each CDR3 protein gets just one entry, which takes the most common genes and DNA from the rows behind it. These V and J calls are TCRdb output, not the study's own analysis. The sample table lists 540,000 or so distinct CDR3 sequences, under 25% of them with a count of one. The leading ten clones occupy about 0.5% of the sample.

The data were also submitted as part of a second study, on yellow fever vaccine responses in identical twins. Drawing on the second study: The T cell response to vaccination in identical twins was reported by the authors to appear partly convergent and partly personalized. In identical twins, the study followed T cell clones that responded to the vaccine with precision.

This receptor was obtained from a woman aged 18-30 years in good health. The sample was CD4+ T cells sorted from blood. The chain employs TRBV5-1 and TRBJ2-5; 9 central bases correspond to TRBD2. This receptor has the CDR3 CASSFGTSWWETQYF. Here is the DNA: TGCGCCAGCAGCTTCGGGACTAGCTGGTGGGAGACCCAGTACTTC.